Listed below are T cell receptor beta chains from one sample, sequenced in a study of cytomegalovirus exposure and HLA in healthy donors. Clones were read by immunoSEQ multiplex PCR, and TCRdb kept only the in-frame ones, dropping some. The profile covers fewer than 150,000 clones, with approximately 74% appearing a single time and roughly 11% taken by the ten largest. Specimen: PBMCs. The receptors here all came from a woman in her 50s in good health and CMV-seropositive. The CDR3 runs from the conserved cysteine through the conserved F or W.

V gene	CDR3 protein
TRBV5-1	CASSLEASGSAGELFF
TRBV7-2	CASSHETGQGHQPQHF
TRBV2	CASSIMTGLSGYTF
TRBV5-1	CASSPGGRRIDTQYF
TRBV5-1	CASSEGQALYEQYF
TRBV7-8	CASSSQGNSNQPQHF
TRBV6-6	CASSYASGDNEQFF
TRBV12-5	CASGLVWAGEGSYEQYF
TRBV4-1	CASSQLGLSNQPQHF
TRBV4-3	CASSQDFGDWDEKLFF
TRBV7-3	CASSLSGMNTEAFF
TRBV14	CASSHPSGGTQYF
TRBV5-1	CASSAGPRTHFF
TRBV15	CATSRDRTPVGSYEQYF
TRBV28	CASEGVGFTYEQYF
TRBV7-9	CASSRATRWSTEAFF
TRBV6-6	CASSYHQGDTEAFF
TRBV5-1	CASSWSGSDTQYF
TRBV6-5	CASSLTGGEETQYF
TRBV6-1	CASSAAGYSYEQYF
TRBV11-2	CASSRTGGYGYTF
TRBV19	CATTRTGGLGSQPQHF
TRBV23-1	CASSRSIDTEAFF
TRBV7-2	CASSTRDRANTEAFF
TRBV10-2	CASSGGGAGISPLHF
TRBV19	CASSIAGISQPQHF
TRBV2	CASSEAPGRLRGKLEETQYF
TRBV6-6	CASTSGISYEQYF